Below, 10 T cell receptor beta chains from the same sample are listed, as sequenced in a study of blood T cell repertoires in COVID-19. Libraries were prepared by immunoSEQ multiplex PCR; TCRdb keeps only in-frame clonotypes and omits some of them. The repertoire includes 200,000 to 250,000 clones, 89% of them detected once, and around 6.9% sits in the top ten. Sequencing used peripheral blood. The receptors were sampled from a man between 60 and 70 years old who had recovered from COVID-19.

This clone appeared a single time. CDR3 in amino acids: CASSPREAISGANVLTF. The CDR3 nucleotides are TGTGCCAGTAGTCCCCGCGAGGCGATCTCTGGGGCCAACGTCCTGACTTTC. The rearrangement uses TRBV19 and TRBJ2-6; D is unresolved. The V gene's germline CDR1 is LNHDA and CDR2 SQIVND (reference sequence). V shed 5 bases and J shed 0 bases, with 14 bases lying between them. This CDR3 is built from 17 residues.

The chain carries TRBV6-1 and TRBJ1-6; possible D gene TRBD1, 5 bases. V was clipped by 2 bases and J by 6 bases, with 8 bases between them. The CDR3 runs to 14 residues. Per germline, CDR1 MNHNS and CDR2 SASEGT. The CDR3 loop reads CASSELQANSPLHF. CDR3 sequence (DNA): TGTGCCAGCAGTGAACTACAGGCTAATTCACCCCTCCACTTT.

V and J are TRBV6-5 and TRBJ1-1; the D is unclear. Per the germline V gene, CDR1 is MNHEY and CDR2 is SVGAGI. CDR3 length: 11 residues. Trimming stripped 6 bases from V and 5 bases from J, with 7 bases between. The CDR3 DNA follows: TGTGCCAGCAGAGGAGAAACTGAAGCTTTCTTT. Translating it yields CASRGETEAFF.

The genes are TRBV3-1 (or the pseudogene TRBV3-2) and TRBJ2-2; 12 nucleotides match TRBD2. Germline V gives CDR1 LGHDT, CDR2 YNNKEL (reference sequence). V lost 4 bases, J lost 4 bases, and 13 bases stayed unmatched. The CDR3 has 19 amino acids. In nucleotides, the CDR3 is TGTGCCAGCAGCCGCCAGACTAGCGGGGGAGCTCGGTCCACCGGGGAGCTGTTTTTT. Its translation is CASSRQTSGGARSTGELFF.

The V call is TRBV5-1, the J call TRBJ1-1, with D perhaps TRBD1 (6 bases). The CDR3 length is 14 residues. Germline lookup yields CDR1 SGHRS and CDR2 YFSETQ. The V end lost 3 bases, the J end lost 4 bases, and 13 bases lay between the germline ends. This CDR3 reads CASSWGQGPTEAFF. CDR3 nucleotides: TGCGCCAGCAGCTGGGGGCAGGGGCCCACTGAAGCTTTCTTT.

The V gene is TRBV27, the J gene TRBJ2-1, with 9 bases lining up with TRBD2. The germline V gene has CDR1 MNHEY and CDR2 SMNVEV (reference sequence). The V segment lost 8 bases and the J segment 6 bases; nucleotides outside the gene matches: 8. This CDR3 comprises 14 residues. The CDR3 nucleotides are TGTGCCAGCTCCTTTAGCGGGGGTGTCAATGAGCAGTTCTTC. This translates into CASSFSGGVNEQFF.

The chain joins TRBV6-2 or TRBV6-3 to TRBJ2-3; 9 positions agree with TRBD2. V dropped 2 bases and J dropped 2; count of bases not matched to a gene: 5. CDR1 and CDR2 from the germline V gene are MNHEY and SVGEGT. The CDR3 spans 16 residues. The CDR3 loop reads CASSYTLAGTTDTQYF. In nucleotides, the CDR3 is TGTGCCAGCAGTTACACCCTAGCGGGGACCACAGATACGCAGTATTTT.

The V call is TRBV19, the J call TRBJ2-7, with 9 bases fitting TRBD2. Per the germline V gene, CDR1 is LNHDA and CDR2 is SQIVND (reference sequence). CDR3 length: 15 residues. V lost 3 bases to trimming and J lost 4 bases; unmatched junction nucleotides: 7. In DNA form, the CDR3 reads TGTGCCAGTAGTATCCGGCTAGCGGGGAATTACGAGCAGTACTTC. Residues: CASSIRLAGNYEQYF.

Here the CDR3 reads CATSREPSGGYNEQFF. Written as DNA, the CDR3 is TGTGCCACCAGCAGAGAACCTAGCGGAGGTTACAATGAGCAGTTCTTC. The chain employs TRBV15 and TRBJ2-1, with TRBD2 matching 7 bases. CDR3 length equals 16 residues. CDR1 and CDR2 from the germline V gene are LNHNV and YYDKDF (reference sequence). V lost 0 bases, J lost 4 bases, and 6 bases stayed unmatched.

The gene calls are TRBV7-9 and TRBJ2-3; no clear D gene. The CDR3 runs to 14 residues. Trimming removed 5 bases at V and 0 bases at J, with 9 bases between. The V gene's germline CDR1 is SEHNR and CDR2 FQNEAQ (reference sequence). In nucleotides, the CDR3 is TGTGCCAGCAGCCCCCTGTCTAGCACAGATACGCAGTATTTT. This codes for CASSPLSSTDTQYF.